This T cell receptor beta chain was profiled in a study of cytomegalovirus exposure and HLA in healthy donors. As concerns this clone: Its specificity is not known.

The PCR used 60 Vbeta and 13 Jbeta primers. Data came from immunoSEQ multiplex PCR; TCRdb stores just in-frame clones and leaves some out. The data contain 140,000 to 150,000 clones, about 80% of them seen just once; the ten biggest clones take up 9% to 10%. CDR1 is MDHEN, CDR2 SYDVKM, per germline. The junction had 7 bases not matched to a gene; V was cut back by 2 bases and J by 4 bases. There are 15 residues in the CDR3. Study outcomes and limitations: Per published accounts, TCR beta sequences correctly predicted the HLA-A and HLA-B alleles of most subjects. TCR beta chains numbering some 160 were designated cytomegalovirus-associated.

The sequenced material came from PBMCs. The rearrangement joins TRBV28 to TRBJ1-1, with 7 bases identical to TRBD1. This TCR derives from a woman in her fifties or sixties in good health and CMV-seropositive. CDR3 coding DNA: TGTGCCAGCAGTTTACGACAGGGTCGGTTCACTGAAGCTTTCTTT. Amino acid sequence: CASSLRQGRFTEAFF. Full variable domain (missing parts from reference TRBV28 and TRBJ1-1): DVKVTQSSRYLVKRTGEKVFLECVQDMDHENMFWYRQDPGLGLRLIYFSYDVKMKEKGDIPEGYSVSREKKERFSLILESASTNQTSMYLCASSLRQGRFTEAFFGQGTRLTVV.